Below, 7 T cell receptor beta chains from the same sample are listed, as sequenced in a study of cytomegalovirus exposure and HLA in healthy donors. Vbeta (60) and Jbeta (13) primers were used in the PCR. The protocol was immunoSEQ multiplex PCR, while the TCRdb copy is restricted to in-frame clones and leaves out a portion. Here the sample spans around 170,000 clones, approximately 71% being singletons. Sequencing input: PBMCs. The receptor set was obtained from a girl between 5 and 17 years old in good health and CMV-seronegative.

This clone was counted once. The J gene is TRBJ1-4, the V gene TRBV2, with 7 positions matching TRBD1. In germline, CDR1 is SNHLY, CDR2 FYNNEI. The V gene end was trimmed by 6 bases and the J gene end by 8 bases; junction bases not matched to a gene: 9. The CDR3 is made up of 14 amino acids. The CDR3 DNA is TGTGCCAGCAGCACCGGGACAGAGGGAGAAAAACTGTTTTTT. Amino acids: CASSTGTEGEKLFF.

V gene TRBV5-1 combines with J gene TRBJ2-1; 10 nucleotides agree with TRBD2. The J segment lost 5 bases and the V segment lost 0 bases, leaving 8 bases of the junction unmatched. The CDR3 is 17 residues long. CDR1 is SGHRS, CDR2 YFSETQ, per germline. In nucleotides, the CDR3 is TGCGCCAGCAGCTTGGGGGCCACTAGCGGGGCCAACAATGAGCAGTTCTTC. This translates into CASSLGATSGANNEQFF.

The CDR3 DNA reads as TGTGCCACTGAACAGGCCTGGGGTCAGCCCCAGCATTTT. Protein product: CATEQAWGQPQHF. This chain links TRBV19 with TRBJ1-5, with TRBD1 as a possible D gene (5 bases). This CDR3 contains 13 residues. The germline CDR1 and CDR2 sequences are LNHDA and SQIVND (reference sequence). The V end was cut by 10 bases, the J end by 6 bases, with 16 bases between.

The chain has TRBV29-1 and TRBJ2-1; D ambiguous. Germline CDR1 and CDR2: SQVTM and ANQGSEA. This CDR3 contains 14 residues. V was shortened by 7 bases and J by 3 bases, with 16 bases between the two germline ends. The CDR3 DNA is TGCAGCGCCTCCAGACACACCATCTACAATGAGCAGTTCTTC. Its protein is CSASRHTIYNEQFF.

This rearrangement joins TRBV30 to TRBJ1-1; no firm D call. Trimming shortened V by 0 bases and J by 3 bases, and 8 bases separated the two germline ends. CDR1 is GTSNPN and CDR2 is SVGIG in the germline V gene (reference sequence). The CDR3 is 13 residues long. CDR3 coding DNA: TGTGCCTGGAGTGTTAGTATTGACACTGAAGCTTTCTTT. Amino acids: CAWSVSIDTEAFF.

V is TRBV5-1 and J is TRBJ2-5; 9 positions match TRBD1. The junction had 3 bases not matched to a gene; V was cut back by 2 bases and J by 4 bases. In germline, CDR1 is SGHRS, CDR2 YFSETQ. The length of the CDR3 is 14 residues. In DNA, the CDR3 is TGCGCCAGCAGCTTTGAGACAGGGGGAGAGACCCAGTACTTC. Translating it yields CASSFETGGETQYF.

Comment on this clone: An end of the junction differs from the germline gene, which may be a read error. The V gene is TRBV7-7, the J gene TRBJ2-3, with 7 nucleotides matching TRBD2. The CDR3 loop spans 15 amino acids. The germline V gene encodes CDR1 SSHAT and CDR2 FNYEAQ (reference sequence). As DNA, the CDR3 is TGTGCTAGCAGCTTAGTGGGGGGGGACACAGATACGCAGTATTTT. Amino acid sequence: CASSLVGGDTDTQYF.